This T cell receptor beta chain was captured in a study of OX40 agonist ivuxolimab in advanced cancers. Looking at the study overall: People who had prior anti-PD-1, anti-PD-L1 or anti-CTLA-4 therapy could take part, and under 45% had some. Findings of the study overall: Dose levels from 0.1 to 3.0 mg/kg saw CD4+ and CD8+ blood T cells expand clonally by week 6.

Per the germline V gene, CDR1 is SGHTA and CDR2 is FQGNSA. Trimming removed 5 bases at V and 1 base at J, with 16 bases between. The CDR3 is 16 amino acids. As to this clone: Its matching antigen is unknown.

TCRdb keeps only in-frame clones here, not all; method: immunoSEQ multiplex PCR. The profile shows 100,000 or so clones, approximately 95% of them singletons. The V gene is TRBV7-2, the J gene TRBJ2-3; possibly TRBD2 for D (7 bases). Sequences were derived from CD4+ or CD8+ T cells sorted from blood, sampled in a trial of the OX40 agonist ivuxolimab. The clonotype comes from an adult with an advanced solid tumor such as melanoma, head and neck, liver or kidney cancer. This CDR3 is CASSHGLEGGTDTQYF. DNA of the CDR3: TGTGCCAGCAGCCACGGACTAGAGGGGGGCACAGATACGCAGTATTTT.